This note documents a single T cell receptor beta chain sequence. Sample-barcoded 5' priming and a J-beta primer mix drove a second PCR of about 7 to 11 cycles. TCRdb re-called the 5' RACE reads with MiXCR, one entry per CDR3 protein. The sample shows around 1,900,000 distinct CDR3 sequences, around 42% of them seen only once. This record comes from a study of blood T cells in healthy people across ages. CDR3 size: 15 residues. Per germline, CDR1 ENHRY and CDR2 SYGVKD. V lost 1 base, J lost 7 bases, and 6 bases stayed unmatched. Sequencing input: blood. The TCR originated in a human donor in good health. The chain joins TRBV10-3 to TRBJ2-1, with TRBD2 identical over 8 bases. This CDR3 is CAISEFDSGGNEQFF. As DNA, the CDR3 is TGTGCCATCAGTGAGTTTGACAGCGGGGGAAATGAGCAGTTCTTC.